These T cell receptor beta chains were read from a single sample in a study of T cells after yellow fever vaccination. A single record per CDR3 protein comes from TCRdb applying MiXCR to the 5' RACE reads. The sample carries hundreds of thousands of distinct CDR3 sequences, approximately 10% recorded once. Material: PBMCs, obtained on the day of the first yellow fever vaccination. These TCRs come from a man younger than 35 who received the YFV17D yellow fever vaccine. CDR3s include the opening cysteine and the closing phenylalanine or tryptophan. Clone size is stated in some rows and not others, as once, few, many or a class when expanded.

few	TRBV19	TRBJ1-1	CASKGDPSTEAFF
few	TRBV20-1	TRBJ2-6	CSARGMTGRISGANVLTF
few	TRBV7-2	TRBJ1-2	CASSLKWADYGYTF
NA	TRBV15	TRBJ2-1	CATSRDLTVKGVKWDNEQFF
NA	TRBV7-3	TRBJ2-3	CASSRTGSDTQYF
NA	TRBV7-3	TRBJ2-3	CASSASGGRDTQYF
NA	TRBV18	TRBJ1-5	CASSPESNQPQHF
NA	TRBV4-3	TRBJ2-1	CASSRSRVSYNEQFF
few	TRBV6-5	TRBJ2-4	CASSYGQAKNIQYF
NA	TRBV12-3/TRBV12-4	TRBJ1-5	CTSSFLGRGNQPQHF
NA	TRBV4-2	TRBJ1-2	CASSQDASYGYTF
NA	TRBV7-3	TRBJ2-2	CASSPGEVGELFF
few	TRBV10-1	TRBJ2-1	CASSDEGKDEQFF
few	TRBV28	TRBJ1-4	CASSLIRRQGGEKLFF
few	TRBV10-3	TRBJ1-4	CAIRGQVKEKLFF
NA	TRBV7-9	TRBJ1-1	CASSLLTGRGEAFF
many	TRBV3-1	TRBJ2-3	CASSQTPLADTQYF
few	TRBV4-3	TRBJ2-1	CASSHERQNNEQFF
NA	TRBV2	TRBJ2-5	CASSPRDREGETQYF
few	TRBV23-1	TRBJ2-6	CASSLGDGSGANVLTF
NA	TRBV3-1	TRBJ2-1	CASNSGTGSYNEQFF
few	TRBV29-1	TRBJ2-1	CSVAATSYNEQFF
few	TRBV10-3	TRBJ1-2	CAISDREGFHGYTF
few	TRBV6-5	TRBJ2-5	CASSFIPRGQETQYF
few	TRBV12-3/TRBV12-4	TRBJ2-7	CASSLGAVPYEQYF
few	TRBV7-9	TRBJ1-1	CASSSTGQVLF
few	TRBV2	TRBJ1-5	CASSDNWGGQPQHF
NA	TRBV5-4	TRBJ2-7	CASSRGGTSWSDEQYF
NA	TRBV19	TRBJ2-2	CASSIPETAFGELFF
NA	TRBV15	TRBJ2-6	CATSRAGANVLTF
many	TRBV11-2	TRBJ2-5	CASSRGSDQETQYF
many	TRBV4-2	TRBJ2-5	CASSQGSGTQETQYF
NA	TRBV20-1	TRBJ1-1	CSAPQAQTANTEAFF
many	TRBV7-2	TRBJ2-1	CASRVTGTDYNEQFF
few	TRBV11-2	TRBJ2-7	CASSLGGRMSSYEQYF
NA	TRBV28	TRBJ2-1	CASSWGPNNEQFF
many	TRBV7-3	TRBJ2-3	CASSLVGVRDTQYF
few	TRBV9	TRBJ1-1	CASSVVRGNTEAFF
few	TRBV5-1	TRBJ1-3	CASSQSLSGNTIYF
NA	TRBV24-1	TRBJ2-1	CATSDLATRLWF